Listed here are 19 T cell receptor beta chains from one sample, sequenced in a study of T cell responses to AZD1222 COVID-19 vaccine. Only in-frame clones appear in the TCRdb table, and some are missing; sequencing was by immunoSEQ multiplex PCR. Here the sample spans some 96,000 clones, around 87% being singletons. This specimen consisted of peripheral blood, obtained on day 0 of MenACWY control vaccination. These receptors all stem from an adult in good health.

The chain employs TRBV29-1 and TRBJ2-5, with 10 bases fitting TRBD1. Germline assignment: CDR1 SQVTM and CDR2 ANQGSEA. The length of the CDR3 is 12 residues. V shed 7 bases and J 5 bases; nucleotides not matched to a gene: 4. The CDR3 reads CSADRGGETQYF. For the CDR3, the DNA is TGCAGCGCGGACAGGGGGGGCGAGACCCAGTACTTC.

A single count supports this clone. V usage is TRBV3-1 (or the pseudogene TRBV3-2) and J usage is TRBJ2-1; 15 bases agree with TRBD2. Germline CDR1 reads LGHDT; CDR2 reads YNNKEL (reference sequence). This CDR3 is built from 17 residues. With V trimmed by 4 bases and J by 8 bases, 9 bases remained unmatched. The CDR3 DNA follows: TGTGCCAGCAGCCCCAGGACTAGCGGGGGGGCCAGGCATGAGCAGTTCTTC. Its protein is CASSPRTSGGARHEQFF.

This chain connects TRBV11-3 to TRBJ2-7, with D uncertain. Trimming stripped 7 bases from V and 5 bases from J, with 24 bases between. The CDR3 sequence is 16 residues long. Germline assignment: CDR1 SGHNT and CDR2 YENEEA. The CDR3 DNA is TGTGCCAGCAACCTTTCGGCCGCGGAAGGCCGGCACGAGCAGTACTTC. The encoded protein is CASNLSAAEGRHEQYF.

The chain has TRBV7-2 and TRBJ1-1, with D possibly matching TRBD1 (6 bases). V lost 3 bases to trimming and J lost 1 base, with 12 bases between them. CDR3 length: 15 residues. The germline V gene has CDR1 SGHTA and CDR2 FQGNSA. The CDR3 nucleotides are TGTGCCAGCAGCTTGTGGGGGGCGCGGAACACTGAAGCTTTCTTT. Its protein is CASSLWGARNTEAFF.

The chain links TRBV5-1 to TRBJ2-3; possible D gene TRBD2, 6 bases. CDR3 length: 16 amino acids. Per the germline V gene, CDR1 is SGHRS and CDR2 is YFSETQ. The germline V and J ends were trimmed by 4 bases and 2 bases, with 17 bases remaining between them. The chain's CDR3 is CASSGGLSSNTDTQYF. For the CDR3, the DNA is TGCGCCAGCAGCGGGGGACTTTCGTCGAACACAGATACGCAGTATTTT.

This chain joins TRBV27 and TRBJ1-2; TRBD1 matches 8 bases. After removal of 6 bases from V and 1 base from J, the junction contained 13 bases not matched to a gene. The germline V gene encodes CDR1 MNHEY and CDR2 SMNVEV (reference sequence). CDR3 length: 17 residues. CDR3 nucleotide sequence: TGTGCCAGCAGCTTCCTGGGACAGGCTAGTCTTAACTATGGCTACACCTTC. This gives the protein CASSFLGQASLNYGYTF.

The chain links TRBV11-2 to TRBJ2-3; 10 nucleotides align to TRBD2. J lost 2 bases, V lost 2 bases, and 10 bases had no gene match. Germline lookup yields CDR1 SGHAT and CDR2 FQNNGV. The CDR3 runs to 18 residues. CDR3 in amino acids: CASSLFVTGLAATDTQYF. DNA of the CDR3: TGTGCCAGCAGCTTATTTGTTACTGGACTAGCGGCCACAGATACGCAGTATTTT.

This CDR3 is CASSFGQELNTEAFF. The CDR3 nucleotides are TGCGCCAGCAGCTTTGGCCAGGAACTGAACACTGAAGCTTTCTTT. V is TRBV5-1 and J is TRBJ1-1; D call uncertain. The germline V gene encodes CDR1 SGHRS and CDR2 YFSETQ. The V gene lost 2 bases and the J gene lost 0 bases, with 11 bases spanning the gap. The CDR3 runs 15 residues.

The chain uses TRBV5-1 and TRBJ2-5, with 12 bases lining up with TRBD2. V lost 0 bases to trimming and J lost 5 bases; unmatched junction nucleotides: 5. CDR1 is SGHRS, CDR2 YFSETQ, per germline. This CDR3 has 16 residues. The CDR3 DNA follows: TGCGCCAGCAGCTTGGGACTAGCGGGAGTGGGTGAGACCCAGTACTTC. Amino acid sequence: CASSLGLAGVGETQYF.

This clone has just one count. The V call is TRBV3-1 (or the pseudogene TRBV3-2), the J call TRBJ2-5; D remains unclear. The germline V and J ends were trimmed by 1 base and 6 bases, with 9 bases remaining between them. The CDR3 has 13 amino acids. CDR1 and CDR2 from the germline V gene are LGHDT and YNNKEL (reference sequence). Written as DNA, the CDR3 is TGTGCCAGCAGCCAAGGGAGTATTCAGACCCAGTACTTC. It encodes CASSQGSIQTQYF.

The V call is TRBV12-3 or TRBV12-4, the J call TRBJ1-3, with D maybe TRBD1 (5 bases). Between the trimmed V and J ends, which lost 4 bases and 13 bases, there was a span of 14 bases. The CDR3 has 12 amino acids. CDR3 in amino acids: CASSYRWGIIYF. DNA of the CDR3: TGTGCCAGCAGTTACCGTTGGGGCATTATATATTTT.

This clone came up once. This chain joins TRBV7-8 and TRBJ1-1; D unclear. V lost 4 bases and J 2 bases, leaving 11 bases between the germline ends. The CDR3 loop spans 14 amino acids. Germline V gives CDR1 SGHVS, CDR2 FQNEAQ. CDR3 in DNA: TGTGCCAGCAGCTACTCCGTTTTAAACACTGAAGCTTTCTTT. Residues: CASSYSVLNTEAFF.

CDR3 nucleotide sequence: TGTGCCAGCAGTTTAGAGCTGGCTAGCAATCAGCCCCAGCATTTT. Its protein is CASSLELASNQPQHF. The genes are TRBV28 and TRBJ1-5; D is undetermined. Germline values: CDR1 MDHEN, CDR2 SYDVKM. Trimming removed 2 bases at V and 0 bases at J, with 8 bases between. The CDR3 loop spans 15 amino acids.

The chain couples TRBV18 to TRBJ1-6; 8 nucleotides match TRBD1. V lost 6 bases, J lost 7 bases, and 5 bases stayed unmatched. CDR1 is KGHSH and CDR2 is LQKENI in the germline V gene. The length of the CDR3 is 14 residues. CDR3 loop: CASSPDRGNSPLHF. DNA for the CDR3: TGTGCCAGCTCGCCTGACAGGGGCAATTCACCCCTCCACTTT. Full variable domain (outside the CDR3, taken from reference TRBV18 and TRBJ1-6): NAGVMQNPRHLVRRRGQEARLRCSPMKGHSHVYWYRQLPEEGLKFMVYLQKENIIDESGMPKERFSAEFPKEGPSILRIQQVVRGDSAAYFCASSPDRGNSPLHFGNGTRLTVT.

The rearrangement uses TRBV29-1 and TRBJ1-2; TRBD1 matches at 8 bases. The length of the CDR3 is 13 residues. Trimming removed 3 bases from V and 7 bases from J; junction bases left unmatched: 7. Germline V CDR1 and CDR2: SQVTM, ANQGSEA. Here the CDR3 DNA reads TGCAGCGTTGACCTTGGACAGGGAAGTGGCTACACCTTC. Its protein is CSVDLGQGSGYTF.

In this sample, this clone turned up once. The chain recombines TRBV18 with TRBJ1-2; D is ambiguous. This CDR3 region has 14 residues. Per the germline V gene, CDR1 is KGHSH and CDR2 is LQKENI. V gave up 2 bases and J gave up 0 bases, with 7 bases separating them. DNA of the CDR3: TGTGCCAGCTCACCAACAGAAGCTAACTATGGCTACACCTTC. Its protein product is CASSPTEANYGYTF.

The CDR3 DNA reads as TGTGCCAGCAGCTTAAGCGGGCCTAGCTCCTACAATGAGCAGTTCTTC. It encodes CASSLSGPSSYNEQFF. This chain connects TRBV7-2 to TRBJ2-1, with D maybe TRBD2 (6 bases). Trimming removed 2 bases from V and 0 bases from J, with 11 bases in between. Germline assignment: CDR1 SGHTA and CDR2 FQGNSA. The CDR3 has 16 amino acids.

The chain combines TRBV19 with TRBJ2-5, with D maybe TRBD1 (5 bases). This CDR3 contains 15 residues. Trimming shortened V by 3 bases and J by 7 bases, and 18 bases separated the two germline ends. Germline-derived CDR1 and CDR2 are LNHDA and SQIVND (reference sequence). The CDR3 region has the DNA TGTGCCAGTAGTATGTTCGGGCAGGGCATCGGGACCCAGTACTTC. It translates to CASSMFGQGIGTQYF.

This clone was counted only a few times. The CDR3 coding sequence is TGTGCCAGCTCACCACCCCCCGGGGAGACCCAGTACTTC. This sequence encodes CASSPPPGETQYF. J is TRBJ2-5 and V is TRBV18; no clear D. Trimming took 0 bases from V and 5 from J, leaving 7 bases between them. This CDR3 spans 13 amino acids. In germline, CDR1 is KGHSH, CDR2 LQKENI.